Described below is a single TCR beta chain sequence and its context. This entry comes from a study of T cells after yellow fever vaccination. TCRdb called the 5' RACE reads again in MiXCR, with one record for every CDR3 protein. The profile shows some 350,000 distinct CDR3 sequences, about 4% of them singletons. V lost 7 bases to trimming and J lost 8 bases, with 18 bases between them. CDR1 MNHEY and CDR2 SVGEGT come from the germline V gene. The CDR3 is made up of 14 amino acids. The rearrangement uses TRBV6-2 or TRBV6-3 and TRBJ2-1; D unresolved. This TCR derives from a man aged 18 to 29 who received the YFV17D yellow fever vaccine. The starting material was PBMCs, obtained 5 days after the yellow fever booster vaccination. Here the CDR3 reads CASKFAEGPDEQFF. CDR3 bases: TGTGCCAGCAAGTTCGCGGAAGGACCCGATGAGCAGTTCTTC.